This is a list of T cell receptor beta chains from one sample in a study of CD8 T cells in Susac syndrome. TCRdb recomputed calls from the immunoSEQ multiplex PCR reads with MiXCR, one row per CDR3 protein. This sample carries about 400,000 distinct CDR3 sequences, roughly 85% of them seen once, and the ten largest clones take under 0.15%. The specimen sequenced was CD8+ T cells from PBMCs. All receptors derive from a human donor with multiple sclerosis. The CDR3 runs from the conserved cysteine through the conserved F or W. D genes are given only for firm matches. Only part of the rows carry a size: once, few, many, or a class if the clone is expanded.

J,size,D,V,DNA,CDR3
TRBJ2-2,NA,NA,TRBV23-1,TGCGCCAGCAGTCCAGCTTCGACGAACACCGGGGAGCTGTTTTTT,CASSPASTNTGELFF
TRBJ1-4,NA,TRBD1,TRBV10-3,TGTGCCATCAGTGAGTCTCAGGCGGCAGGACAGGTGGCGGGTGAAAAACTGTTTTTT,CAISESQAAGQVAGEKLFF
TRBJ2-1,NA,TRBD2,TRBV4-1,TGCGCCAGCAGCGACGGGACTAGCGGGAGCTTCTCCTACAATGAGCAGTTCTTC,CASSDGTSGSFSYNEQFF
TRBJ1-2,NA,NA,TRBV5-1,TGCGCCAGCAGGATTTCCAGGGTGGAGCGGACTCACTATGGCTACACCTTC,CASRISRVERTHYGYTF
TRBJ2-1,NA,NA,TRBV14,TGTGCCAGCAGCCAAATGGGTACGGGGGCATTGTACAATGAGCAGTTCTTC,CASSQMGTGALYNEQFF
TRBJ2-5,NA,NA,TRBV6-1,TGTGCCAGCAGCCACTACCCGTGGGGCCAAGAGACCCAGTACTTC,CASSHYPWGQETQYF
TRBJ1-6,NA,TRBD1,TRBV12-3/TRBV12-4,TGTGCCAGCAGTCCGGGACAGGGGGATTCACCCCTCCACTTT,CASSPGQGDSPLHF
TRBJ1-1,NA,TRBD1,TRBV6-1,TGTGCCAGCAGTAAAATCCGGGACAGGGTCGACGCCGCTGAAGCTTTCTTT,CASSKIRDRVDAAEAFF
TRBJ2-7,NA,NA,TRBV28,TGTGCCAGCAGCGTCGGGCTAGCCCGCGAGCAGTACTTC,CASSVGLAREQYF
TRBJ2-5,NA,TRBD2,TRBV6-1,TGTGCCAGCAGTGAAATACTAGCGGGGAAAGAAGAAGAGACCCAGTACTTC,CASSEILAGKEEETQYF
TRBJ2-3,NA,TRBD2,TRBV29-1,TGCAGCGTTGCGACTAGCGGAATCACAGATACGCAGTATTTT,CSVATSGITDTQYF
TRBJ2-3,NA,NA,TRBV14,TGTGCCAGCAGCCAAGTCTGGCGGGGAGGCACAGATACGCAGTATTTT,CASSQVWRGGTDTQYF
TRBJ2-7,NA,NA,TRBV6-6,TGTGCCAGCAGTTCCTTTTACGAGCAGTACTTC,CASSSFYEQYF
TRBJ1-2,NA,TRBD1,TRBV6-5,TGTGCCAGCAGTTACGCTACAGGGGGCCGGGACTATGGCTACACCTTC,CASSYATGGRDYGYTF
TRBJ2-2,once,NA,TRBV30,TGTGCCTCGGACGATTCGAACACCGGGGAGCTGTTTTTT,CASDDSNTGELFF
TRBJ1-1,NA,TRBD1,TRBV12-3/TRBV12-4,TGTGCCAGCACCACAGGGGGCGGTGAAGCTTTCTTT,CASTTGGGEAFF
TRBJ2-3,NA,TRBD2,TRBV5-4,TGTGCCAGCAGGACGTCGGGGGGAAACACAGATACGCAGTATTTT,CASRTSGGNTDTQYF
TRBJ1-4,once,NA,TRBV4-1,TGCGCCAGCAGCCAACCTTTTGAAAAACTGTTTTTT,CASSQPFEKLFF
TRBJ2-5,NA,TRBD2,TRBV10-3,TGTGCCATCAGATCAAGCCCGGGACTAGCGGGTGGGGAGACCCAGTACTTC,CAIRSSPGLAGGETQYF
TRBJ2-2,NA,NA,TRBV5-1,TGCGCCAGCAGCTTGATTTGGTTTACCGGGGAGCTGTTTTTT,CASSLIWFTGELFF
TRBJ2-1,NA,NA,TRBV6-1,TGTGCCAGCAGCCGAACCGACTTGATAGGTTGGGAGCAGTTCTTC,CASSRTDLIGWEQFF
TRBJ2-1,NA,TRBD2,TRBV7-9,TGTGCCAGCAGCGGGGAGACTAGCCCGCCGAATGAGCAGTTCTTC,CASSGETSPPNEQFF
TRBJ1-2,NA,NA,TRBV4-1,TGCGCCAGCAGCCGAATCCTGGACATAATGCACGATGGCTACACCTTC,CASSRILDIMHDGYTF
TRBJ1-5,NA,TRBD1,TRBV30,TGTGCCTGGAGTTTGGGACAGGGGTACCAGCCCCAGCATTTT,CAWSLGQGYQPQHF
TRBJ2-7,NA,TRBD2,TRBV19,TGTGCCAGTAGTACGGGACTAGCTGACTACGAGCAGTACTTC,CASSTGLADYEQYF
TRBJ2-7,NA,NA,TRBV4-1,TGCGCCAGCAGGCCCTCACTGACAGGAGACGAGCAGTACTTC,CASRPSLTGDEQYF
TRBJ1-1,NA,NA,TRBV28,TGTGCCAGCAGTTTACGGGGAAGTAGGACTGAAGCTTTCTTT,CASSLRGSRTEAFF
TRBJ2-1,once,TRBD2,TRBV13,TGTGCCAGCAGCCCTCCCGGGACTAGTGTAGGCAATGAGCAGTTCTTC,CASSPPGTSVGNEQFF
TRBJ2-2,NA,NA,TRBV27,TGTGCCAGCAGTTTACTAGCGTTTCAGCTGGGCACCGGGGAGCTGTTTTTT,CASSLLAFQLGTGELFF
TRBJ2-1,NA,NA,TRBV5-1,TGCGCCAGCAGTTGGGGCGCGGCTCAAGGCTACAATGAGCAGTTCTTC,CASSWGAAQGYNEQFF
TRBJ1-1,NA,NA,TRBV5-1,TGCGCCAGCAGCTTGGAAGGGGCAGCAACTAACACTGAAGCTTTCTTT,CASSLEGAATNTEAFF
TRBJ1-1,NA,NA,TRBV6-1,TGTGCCAGCAGTGAAACCCAGGGACGGATGAACACTGAAGCTTTCTTT,CASSETQGRMNTEAFF
TRBJ2-7,few,NA,TRBV4-1,TGCGCCAGCAGCCAAGAGGCTGGGACCTACGAGCAGTACTTC,CASSQEAGTYEQYF
TRBJ1-6,NA,TRBD1,TRBV28,TGTGCCAGCAGGCAGACAGGGCGGGATTCACCCCTCCACTTT,CASRQTGRDSPLHF
TRBJ2-6,NA,TRBD1,TRBV6-2/TRBV6-3,TGTGCCAGCAGTTCTCCGGACAGGGGCGGCGGGGCTGGGGCCAACGTCCTGACTTTC,CASSSPDRGGGAGANVLTF
TRBJ2-5,NA,NA,TRBV12-3/TRBV12-4,TGTGCCAGCAGTTTATCGAGGGGGTTGGAGACCCAGTACTTC,CASSLSRGLETQYF
TRBJ2-6,NA,NA,TRBV18,TGTGCCACCTACGGTGCTTCCTCTGGGGCCAACGTCCTGACTTTC,CATYGASSGANVLTF
TRBJ1-1,NA,NA,TRBV6-2/TRBV6-3,TGTGCCAGCAGTTACCGCCCACCGAACACTGAAGCTTTCTTT,CASSYRPPNTEAFF
TRBJ2-1,NA,TRBD2,TRBV4-2,TGTGCCAGCAGCCATGAAGCTAGCGGGAGTTTTGATGAGCAGTTCTTC,CASSHEASGSFDEQFF
TRBJ2-1,NA,NA,TRBV11-2,TGTGCCAGCAGCTTAGGTGGGAGAAGTCTCTACAATGAGCAGTTCTTC,CASSLGGRSLYNEQFF
TRBJ2-1,NA,TRBD2,TRBV14,TGTGCCAGCAGCCTCTTTGGTTTTAGCGGGGGGCTGAATGAGCAGTTCTTC,CASSLFGFSGGLNEQFF
TRBJ1-1,once,NA,TRBV6-5,TGTGCCAGCAGTTACTCGACCGCAGGGCCCACTGAAGCTTTCTTT,CASSYSTAGPTEAFF
TRBJ2-1,NA,NA,TRBV4-2,TGTGCCAGCAGCCAAACAGCGGACAATGAGCAGTTCTTC,CASSQTADNEQFF
TRBJ2-3,once,TRBD2,TRBV29-1,TGCAGCGCCTGGACTAGCGTTGGCACAGATACGCAGTATTTT,CSAWTSVGTDTQYF
TRBJ1-1,once,TRBD1,TRBV27,TGTGCCAGCAGTTTATCTCCACAGGGGGCGACTGAAGCTTTCTTT,CASSLSPQGATEAFF
TRBJ2-3,NA,TRBD2,TRBV28,TGTGCCAGCAGTTTATGGACTAGCGGGCTAAGCACAGATACGCAGTATTTT,CASSLWTSGLSTDTQYF
TRBJ2-3,NA,NA,TRBV6-2/TRBV6-3,TGTGTAGTCAGCGGGGTAGGGGGTACGCAGTATTTT,CVVSGVGGTQYF
TRBJ2-1,NA,TRBD1,TRBV19,TGTGCCAGTAGTGCGACAGGGAGTCAGAATGAGCAGTTCTTC,CASSATGSQNEQFF
TRBJ2-5,NA,NA,TRBV9,TGTGCCAGCAGCGCGACGGGGGAGACCCAGTACTTC,CASSATGETQYF